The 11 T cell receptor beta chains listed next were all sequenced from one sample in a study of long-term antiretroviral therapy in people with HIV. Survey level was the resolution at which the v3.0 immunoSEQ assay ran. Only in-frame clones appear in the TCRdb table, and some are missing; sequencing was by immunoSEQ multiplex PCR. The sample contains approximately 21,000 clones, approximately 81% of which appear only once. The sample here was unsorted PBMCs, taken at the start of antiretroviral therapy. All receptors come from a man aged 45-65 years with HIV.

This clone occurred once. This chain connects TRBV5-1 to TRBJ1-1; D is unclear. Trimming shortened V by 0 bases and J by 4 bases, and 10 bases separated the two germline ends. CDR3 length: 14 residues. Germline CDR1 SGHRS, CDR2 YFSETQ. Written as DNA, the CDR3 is TGCGCCAGCAGCTTGGAAGCTGTGGGCACTGAAGCTTTCTTT. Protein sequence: CASSLEAVGTEAFF.

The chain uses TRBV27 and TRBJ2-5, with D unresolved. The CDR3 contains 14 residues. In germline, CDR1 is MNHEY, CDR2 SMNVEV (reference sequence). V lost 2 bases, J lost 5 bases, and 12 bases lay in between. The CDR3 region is CASSLSVGWETQYF. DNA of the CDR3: TGTGCCAGCAGTTTAAGCGTCGGCTGGGAGACCCAGTACTTC.

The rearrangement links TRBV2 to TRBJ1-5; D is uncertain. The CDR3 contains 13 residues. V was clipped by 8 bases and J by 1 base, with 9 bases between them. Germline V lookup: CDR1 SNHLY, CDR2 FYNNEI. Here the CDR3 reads CASSRRSNQPQHF. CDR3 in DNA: TGTGCCAGCTCCCGCCGGAGCAATCAGCCCCAGCATTTT.

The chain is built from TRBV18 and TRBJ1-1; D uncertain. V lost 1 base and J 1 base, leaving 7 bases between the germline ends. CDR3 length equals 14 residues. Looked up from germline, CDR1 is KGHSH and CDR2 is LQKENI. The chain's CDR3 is CASSPLRENTEAFF. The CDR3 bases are TGTGCCAGCTCACCACTTAGGGAGAACACTGAAGCTTTCTTT.

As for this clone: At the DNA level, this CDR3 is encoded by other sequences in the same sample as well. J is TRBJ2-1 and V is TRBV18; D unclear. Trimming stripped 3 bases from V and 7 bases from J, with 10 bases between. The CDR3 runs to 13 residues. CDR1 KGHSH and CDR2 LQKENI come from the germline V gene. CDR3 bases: TGTGCCAGCTCACCTTCCGTTTGGAATGAGCAGTTCTTC. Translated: CASSPSVWNEQFF.

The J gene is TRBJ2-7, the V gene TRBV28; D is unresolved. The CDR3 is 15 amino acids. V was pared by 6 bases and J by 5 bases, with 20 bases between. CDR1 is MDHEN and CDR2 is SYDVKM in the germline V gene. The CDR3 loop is CASSSRPKGSDEQYF. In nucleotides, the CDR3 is TGTGCCAGCAGCTCTAGACCAAAGGGATCGGACGAGCAGTACTTC.

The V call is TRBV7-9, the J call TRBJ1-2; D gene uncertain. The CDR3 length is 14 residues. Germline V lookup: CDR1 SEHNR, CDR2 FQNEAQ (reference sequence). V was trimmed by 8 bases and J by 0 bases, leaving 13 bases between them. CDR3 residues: CASRWIGSNYGYTF. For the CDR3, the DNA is TGTGCCAGCCGCTGGATCGGCTCTAACTATGGCTACACCTTC. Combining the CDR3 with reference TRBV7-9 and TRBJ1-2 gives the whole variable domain DTGVSQNPRHKITKRGQNVTFRCDPISEHNRLYWYRQTLGQGPEFLTYFQNEAQLEKSRLLSDRFSAERPKGSFSTLEIQRTEQGDSAMYLCASRWIGSNYGYTFGSGTRLTVV.

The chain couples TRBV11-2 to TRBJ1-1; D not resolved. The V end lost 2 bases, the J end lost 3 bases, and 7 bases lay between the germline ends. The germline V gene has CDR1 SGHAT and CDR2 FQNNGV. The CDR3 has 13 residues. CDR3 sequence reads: CASSLNPYTEAFF. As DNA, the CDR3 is TGTGCCAGCAGCTTAAACCCTTACACTGAAGCTTTCTTT.

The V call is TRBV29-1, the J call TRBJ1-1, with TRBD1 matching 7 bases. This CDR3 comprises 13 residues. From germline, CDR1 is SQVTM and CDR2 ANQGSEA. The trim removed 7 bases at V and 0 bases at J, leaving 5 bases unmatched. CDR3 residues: CSASGTVNTEAFF. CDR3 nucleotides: TGCAGCGCCTCCGGGACAGTGAACACTGAAGCTTTCTTT.

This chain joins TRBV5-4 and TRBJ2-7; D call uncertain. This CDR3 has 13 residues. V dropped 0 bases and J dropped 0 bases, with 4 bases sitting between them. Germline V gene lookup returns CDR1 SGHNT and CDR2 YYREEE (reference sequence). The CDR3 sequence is CASSLVDSYEQYF. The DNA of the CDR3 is TGTGCCAGCAGCTTGGTGGACTCCTACGAGCAGTACTTC.

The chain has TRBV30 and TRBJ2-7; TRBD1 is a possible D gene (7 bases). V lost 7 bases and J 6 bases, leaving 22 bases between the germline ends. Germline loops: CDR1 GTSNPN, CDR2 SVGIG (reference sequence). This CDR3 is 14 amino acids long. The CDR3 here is CAFNMGQRASEQYF. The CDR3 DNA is TGTGCCTTTAATATGGGACAGCGGGCCTCCGAGCAGTACTTC.